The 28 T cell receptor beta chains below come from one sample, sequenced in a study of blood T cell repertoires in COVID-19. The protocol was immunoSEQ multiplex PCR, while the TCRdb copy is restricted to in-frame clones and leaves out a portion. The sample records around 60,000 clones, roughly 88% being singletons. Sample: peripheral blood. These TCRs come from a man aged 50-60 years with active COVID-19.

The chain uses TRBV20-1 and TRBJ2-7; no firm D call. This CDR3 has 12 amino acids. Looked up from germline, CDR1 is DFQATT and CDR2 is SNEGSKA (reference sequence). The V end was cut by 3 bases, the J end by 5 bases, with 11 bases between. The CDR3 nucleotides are TGCAGTGCTAGTCCCGTTTCCCACGAGCAGTACTTC. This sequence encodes CSASPVSHEQYF.

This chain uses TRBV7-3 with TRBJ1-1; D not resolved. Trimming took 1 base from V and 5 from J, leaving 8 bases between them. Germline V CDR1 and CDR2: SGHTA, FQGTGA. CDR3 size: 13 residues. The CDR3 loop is CASSLNSRTEAFF. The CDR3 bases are TGTGCCAGCAGCTTAAATTCTCGGACTGAAGCTTTCTTT.

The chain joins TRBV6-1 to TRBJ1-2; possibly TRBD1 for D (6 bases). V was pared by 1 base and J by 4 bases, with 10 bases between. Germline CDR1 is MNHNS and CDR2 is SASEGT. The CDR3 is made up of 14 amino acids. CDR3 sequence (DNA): TGTGCCAGCAGTGAAGGCCCAGGGGCCTATGGCTACACCTTC. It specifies CASSEGPGAYGYTF.

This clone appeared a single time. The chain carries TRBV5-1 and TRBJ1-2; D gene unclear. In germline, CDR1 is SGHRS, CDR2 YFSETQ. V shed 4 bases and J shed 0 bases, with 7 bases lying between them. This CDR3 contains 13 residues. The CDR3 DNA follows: TGCGCCAGCAGCGACATAGCTAACTATGGCTACACCTTC. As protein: CASSDIANYGYTF.

CDR3 loop: CASSLEQLTEAFF. The CDR3 DNA reads TGTGCCAGCAGCTTAGAACAGCTCACTGAAGCTTTCTTT. The chain is built from TRBV7-9 and TRBJ1-1; D not resolved. Germline V gene data show CDR1 as SEHNR and CDR2 as FQNEAQ (reference sequence). The CDR3 spans 13 residues. Trimming left V 1 base short and J 4 bases short, with 7 bases between.

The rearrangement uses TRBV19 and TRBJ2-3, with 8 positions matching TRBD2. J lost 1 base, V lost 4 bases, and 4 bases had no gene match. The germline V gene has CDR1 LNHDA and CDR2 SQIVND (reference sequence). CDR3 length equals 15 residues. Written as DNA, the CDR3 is TGTGCCAGTAGTACACCAGCGGGGGGCACAGATACGCAGTATTTT. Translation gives CASSTPAGGTDTQYF.

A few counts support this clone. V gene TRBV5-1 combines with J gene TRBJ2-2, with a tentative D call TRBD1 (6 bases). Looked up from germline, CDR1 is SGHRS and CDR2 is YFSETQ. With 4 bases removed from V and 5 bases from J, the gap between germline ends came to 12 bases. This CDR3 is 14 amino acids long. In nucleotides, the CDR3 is TGCGCCAGCAGCGAACGAACAGGGACCGGGGAGCTGTTTTTT. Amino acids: CASSERTGTGELFF. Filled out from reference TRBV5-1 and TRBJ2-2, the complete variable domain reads KAGVTQTPRYLIKTRGQQVTLSCSPISGHRSVSWYQQTPGQGLQFLFEYFSETQRNKGNFPGRFSGRQFSNSRSEMNVSTLELGDSALYLCASSERTGTGELFFGEGSRLTVL.

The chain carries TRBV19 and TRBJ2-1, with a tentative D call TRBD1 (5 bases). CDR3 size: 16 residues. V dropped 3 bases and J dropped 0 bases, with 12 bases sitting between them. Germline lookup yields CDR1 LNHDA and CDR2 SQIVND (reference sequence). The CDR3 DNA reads TGTGCCAGTAGTATGTGGGCCCAGGGCTCCTACAATGAGCAGTTCTTC. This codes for CASSMWAQGSYNEQFF.

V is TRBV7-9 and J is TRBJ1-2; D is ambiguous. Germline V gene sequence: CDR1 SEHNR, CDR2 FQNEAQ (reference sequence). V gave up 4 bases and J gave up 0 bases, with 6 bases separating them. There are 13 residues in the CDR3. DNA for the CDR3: TGTGCCAGCAGCTCATTAGCTAACTATGGCTACACCTTC. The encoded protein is CASSSLANYGYTF.

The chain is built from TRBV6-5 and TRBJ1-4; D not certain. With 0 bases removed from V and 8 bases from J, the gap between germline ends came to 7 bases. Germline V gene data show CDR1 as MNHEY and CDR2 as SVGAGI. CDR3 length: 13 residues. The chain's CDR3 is CASSYSSGEKLFF. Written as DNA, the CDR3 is TGTGCCAGCAGTTACTCGAGCGGGGAAAAACTGTTTTTT.

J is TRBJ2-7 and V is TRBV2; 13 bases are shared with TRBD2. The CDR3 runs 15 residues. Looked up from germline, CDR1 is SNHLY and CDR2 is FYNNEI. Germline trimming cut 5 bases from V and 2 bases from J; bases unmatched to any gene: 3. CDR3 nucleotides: TGTGCCAGCAGTCCCGGGACTAGCGGGACCTACGAGCAGTACTTC. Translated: CASSPGTSGTYEQYF.

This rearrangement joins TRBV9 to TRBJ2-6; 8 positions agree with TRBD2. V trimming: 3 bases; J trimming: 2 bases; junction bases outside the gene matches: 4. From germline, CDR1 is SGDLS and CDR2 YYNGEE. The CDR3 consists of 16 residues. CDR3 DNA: TGTGCCAGCAGCGGTGGCGGGGGGCCTGGGGCCAACGTCCTGACTTTC. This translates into CASSGGGGPGANVLTF.

In DNA, the CDR3 is TGTGCCACCCACCGCTTAGGGGCTAGCGGGGGCTCGGGTACAGATACGCAGTATTTT. Encoded protein: CATHRLGASGGSGTDTQYF. The V gene is TRBV2, the J gene TRBJ2-3, with 10 bases identical to TRBD2. Trimming took 10 bases from V and 3 from J; bases not matched to a gene: 22. The CDR3 runs to 19 residues. Germline CDR1 is SNHLY and CDR2 is FYNNEI.

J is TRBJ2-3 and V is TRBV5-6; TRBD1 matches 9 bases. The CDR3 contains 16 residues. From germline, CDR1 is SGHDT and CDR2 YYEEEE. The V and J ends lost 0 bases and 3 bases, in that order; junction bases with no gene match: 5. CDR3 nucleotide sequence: TGTGCCAGCAGCTTGGGGACAGGGGTCCGGACAGATACGCAGTATTTT. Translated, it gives CASSLGTGVRTDTQYF.

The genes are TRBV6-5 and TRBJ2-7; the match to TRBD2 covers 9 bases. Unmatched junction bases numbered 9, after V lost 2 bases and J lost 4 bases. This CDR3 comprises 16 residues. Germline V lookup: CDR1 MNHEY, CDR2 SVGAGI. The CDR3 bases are TGTGCCAGCAGTTACCTCGGCGCGGGGGGGACATACGAGCAGTACTTC. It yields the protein CASSYLGAGGTYEQYF.

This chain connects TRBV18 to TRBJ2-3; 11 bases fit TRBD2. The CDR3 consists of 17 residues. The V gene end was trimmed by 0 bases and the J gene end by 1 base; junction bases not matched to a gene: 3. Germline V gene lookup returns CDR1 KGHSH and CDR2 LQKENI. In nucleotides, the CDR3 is TGTGCCAGCTCACCACCTAGCGGGGGGGTCCGCACAGATACGCAGTATTTT. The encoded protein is CASSPPSGGVRTDTQYF.

CDR3 amino acids: CASSYGGRAGAIRDTQYF. Here the CDR3 DNA reads TGTGCCAGCAGCTATGGGGGCCGAGCGGGGGCCATCCGCGATACGCAGTATTTT. J is TRBJ2-3 and V is TRBV13; 8 nucleotides match TRBD2. The CDR3 spans 18 residues. Germline V CDR1 and CDR2: PRHDT, FYEKMQ (reference sequence). Trimming removed 4 bases from V and 6 bases from J; junction bases left unmatched: 18.

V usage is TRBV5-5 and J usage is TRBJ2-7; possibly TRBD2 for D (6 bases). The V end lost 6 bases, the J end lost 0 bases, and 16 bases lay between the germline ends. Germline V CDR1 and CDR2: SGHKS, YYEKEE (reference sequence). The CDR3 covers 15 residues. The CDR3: CASIRGGASSYEQYF. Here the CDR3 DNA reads TGTGCCAGCATCCGAGGAGGGGCTAGCTCCTACGAGCAGTACTTC.

The CDR3 loop reads CASGTGGSAKNIQYF. As DNA, the CDR3 is TGTGCCAGCGGGACAGGGGGGTCGGCCAAAAACATTCAGTACTTC. The V gene is TRBV27, the J gene TRBJ2-4; 11 positions agree with TRBD1. This CDR3 has 15 residues. V trimming: 8 bases; J trimming: 1 base; junction bases outside the gene matches: 4. Germline CDR1 reads MNHEY; CDR2 reads SMNVEV (reference sequence).

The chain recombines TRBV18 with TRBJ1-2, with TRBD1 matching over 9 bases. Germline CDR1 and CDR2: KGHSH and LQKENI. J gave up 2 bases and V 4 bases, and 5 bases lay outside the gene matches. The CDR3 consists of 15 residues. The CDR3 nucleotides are TGTGCCAGCTCACTCGGACAGGGGAAAAACTATGGCTACACCTTC. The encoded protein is CASSLGQGKNYGYTF.

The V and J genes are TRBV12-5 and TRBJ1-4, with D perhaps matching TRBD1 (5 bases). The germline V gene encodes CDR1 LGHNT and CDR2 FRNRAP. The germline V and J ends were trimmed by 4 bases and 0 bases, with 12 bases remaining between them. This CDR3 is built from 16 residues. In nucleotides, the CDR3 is TGTGCTAGTGGTTGGGGGGGGTGGGCAACTAATGAAAAACTGTTTTTT. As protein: CASGWGGWATNEKLFF.

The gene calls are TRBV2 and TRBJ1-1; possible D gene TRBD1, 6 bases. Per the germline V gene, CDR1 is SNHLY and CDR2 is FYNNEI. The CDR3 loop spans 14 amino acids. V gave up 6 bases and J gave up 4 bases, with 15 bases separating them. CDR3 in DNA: TGTGCCAGCAGGCTTTATTCAGGGGCCACTGAAGCTTTCTTT. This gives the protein CASRLYSGATEAFF.

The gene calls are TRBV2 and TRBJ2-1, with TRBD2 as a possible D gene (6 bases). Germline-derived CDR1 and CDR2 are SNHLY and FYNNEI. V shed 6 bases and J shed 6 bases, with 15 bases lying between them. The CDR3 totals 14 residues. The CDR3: CASRRDVGANEQFF. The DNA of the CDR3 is TGTGCCAGCAGGCGGGACGTCGGGGCCAATGAGCAGTTCTTC.

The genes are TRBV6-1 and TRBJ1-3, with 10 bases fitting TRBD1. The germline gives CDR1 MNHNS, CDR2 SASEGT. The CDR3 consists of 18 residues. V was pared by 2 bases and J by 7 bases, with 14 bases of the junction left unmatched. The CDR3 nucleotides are TGTGCCAGCAGTGAAAAGGGACAGGGGCAAATATCGAGGAACACCATATATTTT. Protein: CASSEKGQGQISRNTIYF.

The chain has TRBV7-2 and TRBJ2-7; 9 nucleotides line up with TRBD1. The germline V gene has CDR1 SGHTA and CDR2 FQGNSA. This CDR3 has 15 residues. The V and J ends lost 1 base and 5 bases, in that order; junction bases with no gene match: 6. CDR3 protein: CASSLGADRGHEQYF. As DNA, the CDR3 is TGTGCCAGCAGCTTAGGCGCGGACAGGGGTCACGAGCAGTACTTC.

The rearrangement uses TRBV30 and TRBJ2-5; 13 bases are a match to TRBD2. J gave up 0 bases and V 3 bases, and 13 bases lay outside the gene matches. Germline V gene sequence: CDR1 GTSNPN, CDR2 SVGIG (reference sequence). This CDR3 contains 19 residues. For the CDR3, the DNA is TGTGCCTGGAGCCACCTCACGACTAGCGGGGGGTTCTACCAAGAGACCCAGTACTTC. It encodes CAWSHLTTSGGFYQETQYF.

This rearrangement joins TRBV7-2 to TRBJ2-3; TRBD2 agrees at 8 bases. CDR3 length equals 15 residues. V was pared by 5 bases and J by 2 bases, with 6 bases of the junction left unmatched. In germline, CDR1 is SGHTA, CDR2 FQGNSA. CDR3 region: CASSATSGLTDTQYF. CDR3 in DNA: TGTGCCAGCAGCGCCACTAGCGGCCTCACAGATACGCAGTATTTT.

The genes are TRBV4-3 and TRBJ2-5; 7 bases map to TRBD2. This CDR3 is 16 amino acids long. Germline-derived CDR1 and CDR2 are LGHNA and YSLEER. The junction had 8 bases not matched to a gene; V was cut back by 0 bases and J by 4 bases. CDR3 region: CASSQDRGLAAETQYF. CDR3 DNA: TGCGCCAGCAGCCAAGATCGAGGCCTAGCGGCAGAGACCCAGTACTTC.